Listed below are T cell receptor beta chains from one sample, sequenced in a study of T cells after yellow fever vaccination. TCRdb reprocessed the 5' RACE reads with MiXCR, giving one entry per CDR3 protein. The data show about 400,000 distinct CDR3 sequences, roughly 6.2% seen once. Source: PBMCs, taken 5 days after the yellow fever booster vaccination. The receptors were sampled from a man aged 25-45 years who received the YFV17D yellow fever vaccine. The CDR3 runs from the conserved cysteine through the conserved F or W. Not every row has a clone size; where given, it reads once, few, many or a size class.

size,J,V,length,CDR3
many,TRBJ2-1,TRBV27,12,CASSLIGNEQFF
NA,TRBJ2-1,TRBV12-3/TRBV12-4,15,CASSAIPSGRGEQFF
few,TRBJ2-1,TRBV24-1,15,CATSDYTGAYNEQFF
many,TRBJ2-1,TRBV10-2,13,CATEDSGRDEQFF
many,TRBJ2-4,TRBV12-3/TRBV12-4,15,CASRSPGTQKNIQYF
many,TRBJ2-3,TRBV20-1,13,CSASPGFTDTQYF
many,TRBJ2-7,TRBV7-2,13,CASSLQGTYEQYF
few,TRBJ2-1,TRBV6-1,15,CASSTVPGQYNEQFF
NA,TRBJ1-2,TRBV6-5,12,CASRNYRDGYTF
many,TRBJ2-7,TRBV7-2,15,CASSLGGGLRYEQYF
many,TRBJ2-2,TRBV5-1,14,CASSLEGATGELFF
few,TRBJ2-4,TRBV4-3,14,CASSQEGDENIQYF
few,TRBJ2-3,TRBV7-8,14,CASSLGLVADTQYF
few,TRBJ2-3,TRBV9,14,CASRRTSDTDTQYF
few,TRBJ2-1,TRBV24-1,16,CATSDHTGGSYNEQFF
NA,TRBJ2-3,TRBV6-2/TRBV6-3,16,CASSYLTSGNKYTQYF
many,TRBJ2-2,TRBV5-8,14,CASSWRTGPGELFF
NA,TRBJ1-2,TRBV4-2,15,CASSQELGTLGGYTF
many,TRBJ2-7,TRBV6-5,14,CASSYSSGTYEQYF
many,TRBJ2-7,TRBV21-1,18,CASSGRKGLAGGLYEQYF
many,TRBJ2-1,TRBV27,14,CASSLLAGTDEQFF
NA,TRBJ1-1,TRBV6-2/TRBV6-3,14,CASSYSIGGSEAFF
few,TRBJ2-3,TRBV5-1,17,CASSLSARGDGTDTQYF
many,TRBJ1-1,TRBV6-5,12,CASSYRTGEAFF
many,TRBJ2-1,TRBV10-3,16,CAINLAGGSSYNEQFF
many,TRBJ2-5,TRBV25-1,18,CASSESGRGRGREETQYF
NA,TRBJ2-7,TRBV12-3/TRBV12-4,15,CASSLGIIPTYEQYF
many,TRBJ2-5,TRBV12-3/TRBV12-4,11,CASSTSETQYF
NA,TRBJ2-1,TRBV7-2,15,CASSGLAGHGNEQFF
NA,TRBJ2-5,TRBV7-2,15,CASSLRMGPEETQYF
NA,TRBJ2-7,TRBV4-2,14,CASSPTSSSDEQYF
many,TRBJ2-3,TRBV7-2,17,CASSLSFSSGITDTQYF
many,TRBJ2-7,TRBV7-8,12,CASSLGTEEQYF
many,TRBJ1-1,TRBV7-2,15,CASTSGMAGNTEAFF
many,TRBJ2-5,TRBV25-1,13,CASSDQAIQTQYF
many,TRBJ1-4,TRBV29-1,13,CSVIRGPNEKLFF
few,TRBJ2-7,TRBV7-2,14,CASRPDGVSYEQYF
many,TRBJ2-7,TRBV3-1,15,CASSQAGDRSYEQYF
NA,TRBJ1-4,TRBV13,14,CASSATGGAEELFF
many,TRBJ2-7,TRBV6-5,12,CASSTGGNEQYF
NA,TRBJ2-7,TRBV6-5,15,CASSYSRTSGYEQYF
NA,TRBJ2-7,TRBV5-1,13,CASSATGGYEQYF
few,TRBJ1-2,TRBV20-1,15,CSARDGVLSGGGYTF
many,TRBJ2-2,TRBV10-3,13,CASRLDTTGELFF
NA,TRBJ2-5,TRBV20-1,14,CSAWPQGQAETQYF
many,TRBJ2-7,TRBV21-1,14,CASTLLAGYYEQYF
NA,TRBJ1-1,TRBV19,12,CASKRVGTEAFF